Each of the 8 T cell receptor beta chains below was sequenced from the same sample in a study of Graves' ophthalmopathy and Graves' hyperthyroidism. RNA served as the template for amplifying TCR beta CDR3 regions. The authors performed first-round RT-PCR with HTBI primers and then a second-round multiplex PCR. TCRdb fed the multiplex PCR reads into MiXCR, producing one record per CDR3 protein. There are roughly 500,000 distinct CDR3 sequences in the sample; approximately 15% occur only once, and 9.5% to 10% lies in the top ten. Sequencing was done on a sample of blood. The receptors were sampled from a woman in her thirties with Graves' ophthalmopathy.

This clonotype was counted at least ten times. The rearrangement links TRBV20-1 to TRBJ2-7, with 8 nucleotides matching TRBD2. Per germline, CDR1 DFQATT and CDR2 SNEGSKA (reference sequence). The CDR3 extends over 14 amino acids. The trim removed 7 bases at V and 2 bases at J, leaving 10 bases unmatched. CDR3 sequence (DNA): TGCAGTGGCGGGCCCGGGACTAGAGCCTACGAGCAGTACTTC. Its protein product is CSGGPGTRAYEQYF.

This clonotype was found many times. The CDR3 sequence: CASSLFFPTTEGETQYF. The CDR3 coding sequence is TGTGCCAGCAGCTTATTCTTTCCCACGACAGAAGGGGAGACCCAGTACTTC. The chain carries TRBV11-1 and TRBJ2-5; D may be TRBD1 (5 bases). This CDR3 is 17 amino acids long. V shed 2 bases and J shed 5 bases, with 21 bases lying between them. Germline lookup yields CDR1 SGHAT and CDR2 FQDESV (reference sequence).

This clonotype was recorded at least ten times. The gene calls are TRBV7-2 and TRBJ1-1; tentatively, D is TRBD1 (5 bases). The germline V gene has CDR1 SGHTA and CDR2 FQGNSA. Trimming took 6 bases from V and 0 from J, leaving 14 bases between them. CDR3 length: 15 residues. Here the CDR3 DNA reads TGTGCCAGCAGGTCTAACCGAGGGGTGAACACTGAAGCTTTCTTT. As protein: CASRSNRGVNTEAFF.

This sequence joins TRBV18 and TRBJ2-2; tentative D call: TRBD2 (5 bases). CDR1 is KGHSH and CDR2 is LQKENI in the germline V gene. This CDR3 comprises 15 residues. V was clipped by 4 bases and J by 1 base, with 10 bases between them. In DNA form, the CDR3 reads TGTGCCAGCTCACGACTCCGGGAGAACACCGGGGAGCTGTTTTTT. Translated: CASSRLRENTGELFF.

This clonotype was picked up many times. The genes are TRBV12-3 or TRBV12-4 and TRBJ1-1; 7 bases fit TRBD1. The CDR3 is 11 amino acids. V was pared by 5 bases and J by 14 bases, with 8 bases of the junction left unmatched. The CDR3 spells CASSIRDSGFF. As DNA, the CDR3 is TGTGCCAGCAGTATCCGGGACAGCGGCTTCTTT.

This clonotype was seen at least ten times. The conserved closing phenylalanine or tryptophan is absent in this CDR3, likely reflecting a read error. The rearrangement links TRBV19 to TRBJ1-1, with a weak D call TRBD1 (6 bases). With 10 bases removed from V and 0 bases from J, the gap between germline ends came to 18 bases. CDR3 length: 15 residues. From germline, CDR1 is LNHDA and CDR2 SQIVND (reference sequence). In DNA, the CDR3 is TGTGCCACCACAGGGTCACAGGACATGAACACTGAAGCTTTCTCT. Translation: CATTGSQDMNTEAFS.

This clonotype has more than one count but fewer than ten. CDR3 sequence reads: CASSSGGGQQYF. CDR3 DNA: TGTGCCAGCAGTTCTGGCGGGGGTCAGCAGTACTTC. The chain combines TRBV7-9 with TRBJ2-7, with TRBD2 matching 7 bases. This CDR3 has 12 amino acids. The ends lost 6 bases at V and 8 bases at J; junction bases unmatched: 7. Germline V gene lookup returns CDR1 SEHNR and CDR2 FQNEAQ (reference sequence).

Ten or more counts support this clonotype. The chain couples TRBV24-1 to TRBJ2-7; tentatively, D is TRBD2 (5 bases). Germline CDR1 is KGHDR and CDR2 is SFDVKD. V gave up 2 bases and J gave up 3 bases, with 10 bases separating them. The CDR3 loop spans 14 amino acids. The CDR3 loop reads CATSDSRVLYEQYF. DNA for the CDR3: TGTGCCACCAGTGATTCGAGGGTCCTCTACGAGCAGTACTTC.